Following are 4 T cell receptor beta chains from one sample sequenced in a study of OX40 agonist ivuxolimab in advanced cancers. Repertoires were generated with immunoSEQ multiplex PCR, while TCRdb's copy carries only in-frame clones and drops some. Of under 65,000 clones listed, more than 85% are singletons. Sequencing used CD4+ or CD8+ T cells sorted from blood, obtained in a trial of the OX40 agonist ivuxolimab. The source is an adult with an advanced solid tumor such as melanoma, head and neck, liver or kidney cancer.

CDR3 amino acids: CASSLSAGGNEQFF. In DNA form, the CDR3 reads TGCGCCAGCAGCTTGTCCGCGGGAGGGAATGAGCAGTTCTTC. This rearrangement joins TRBV5-1 to TRBJ2-1; 9 bases match TRBD2. The V and J ends lost 1 base and 7 bases, in that order; junction bases with no gene match: 3. CDR1 SGHRS and CDR2 YFSETQ come from the germline V gene. There are 14 residues in the CDR3.

The chain links TRBV7-3 to TRBJ2-1; D uncertain. The length of the CDR3 is 12 residues. V was shortened by 1 base and J by 10 bases, with 8 bases between the two germline ends. Germline CDR1 is SGHTA and CDR2 is FQGTGA. The DNA for the CDR3 is TGTGCCAGCAGCTTAATGGCCTCCGAGCAGTTCTTC. Its translation: CASSLMASEQFF.

This sequence joins TRBV11-3 and TRBJ2-1; weak D call: TRBD2 (6 bases). Germline V lookup: CDR1 SGHNT, CDR2 YENEEA. CDR3 size: 16 residues. Between the trimmed V and J ends, which lost 5 bases and 1 base, there was a span of 15 bases. The CDR3 region is CASSTRGSESYNEQFF. The CDR3, as DNA: TGTGCCAGCAGCACCCGGGGGAGCGAATCCTACAATGAGCAGTTCTTC.

The table lists this clone with a few counts. The rearrangement uses TRBV7-8 and TRBJ1-2; TRBD1 might be the D (5 bases). Per the germline V gene, CDR1 is SGHVS and CDR2 is FQNEAQ. Trimming took off 0 bases at V and 4 bases at J, with 12 bases between the two ends. The CDR3 loop spans 15 amino acids. DNA of the CDR3: TGTGCCAGCAGCTTAGCCCCCAGGGAGCCCTATGGCTACACCTTC. Protein: CASSLAPREPYGYTF.